This T cell receptor beta chain was recorded in a study of cytomegalovirus exposure and HLA in healthy donors. Study-level results: High specificity and sensitivity for cytomegalovirus status were reported for the classifier. Across donors, most TCRs were seen rarely, yet some public ones were widespread. According to a later analysis, TCR clusters from the first cohort tended to co-occur in the 120 or so validation repertoires.

Assay used: immunoSEQ multiplex PCR; TCRdb lists only in-frame clones, some missing. Altogether 70,000 to 80,000 clones are present, around 94% being singletons, with the ten largest covering approximately 3%. This clone came up once. What it binds is not known. The CDR3 length is 16 residues. V was shortened by 3 bases and J by 4 bases, with 16 bases between the two germline ends. Per germline, CDR1 LNHDA and CDR2 SQIVND (reference sequence). The donors were part of the validation cohort of roughly 110 subjects. That cohort was separate from the first cohort, which comprised 500 to 850 subjects. The V gene is TRBV19, the J gene TRBJ2-4; tentative D call: TRBD2 (7 bases). Sequencing used PBMCs. The source of this sequence is a woman aged 18-29 years in good health and CMV-seropositive. The CDR3 region is CASSILTGGSKNIQYF. The CDR3 DNA reads TGTGCCAGTAGTATTTTAACGGGGGGCAGTAAAAACATTCAGTACTTC.